Listed here are 16 T cell receptor beta chains from one sample, sequenced in a study of cytotoxic CD8 clonotypes in ibrutinib-treated CLL. Method: immunoSEQ multiplex PCR; TCRdb's copy keeps in-frame clones and lacks some. In the table there are 100,000 or so clones, under 70% of which are singletons. The sample consisted of PBMCs, taken after 24 months of ibrutinib treatment. The source of these receptors is a human donor with chronic lymphocytic leukemia.

This clone was seen once. CDR3 loop: CASSTARAQETQYF. The CDR3 nucleotides are TGTGCCAGCAGCACCGCTAGAGCCCAAGAGACCCAGTACTTC. The chain is built from TRBV7-2 and TRBJ2-5, with no clear D. V lost 5 bases, J lost 1 base, and 11 bases lay in between. Germline V CDR1 and CDR2: SGHTA, FQGNSA. There are 14 residues in the CDR3. Based on the CDR3 plus reference TRBV7-2 and TRBJ2-5, the full variable domain is GAGVSQSPSNKVTEKGKDVELRCDPISGHTALYWYRQSLGQGLEFLIYFQGNSAPDKSGLPSDRFSAERTGGSVSTLTIQRTQQEDSAVYLCASSTARAQETQYFGPGTRLLVL.

The V gene is TRBV10-1, the J gene TRBJ2-3; TRBD1 matches 8 bases. The CDR3 has 14 amino acids. The germline CDR1 and CDR2 sequences are WNHNN and SYGVQD (reference sequence). V trimming: 5 bases; J trimming: 5 bases; junction bases outside the gene matches: 6. The CDR3 DNA follows: TGCGCCAGCAGTCGACAGGGGCTGGGAGATACGCAGTATTTT. It translates to CASSRQGLGDTQYF.

This sequence joins TRBV7-9 and TRBJ2-1; D may be TRBD1 (6 bases). Germline V lookup: CDR1 SEHNR, CDR2 FQNEAQ (reference sequence). CDR3 size: 14 residues. V gave up 4 bases and J gave up 5 bases, with 12 bases separating them. The CDR3 region has the DNA TGTGCCAGCAGCTCCCGGGCAGGGGACAATGAGCAGTTCTTC. It codes for CASSSRAGDNEQFF.

This clone was detected only a few times. V usage is TRBV10-3 and J usage is TRBJ2-5, with TRBD2 matching 7 bases. Per germline, CDR1 ENHRY and CDR2 SYGVKD. V shed 4 bases and J 1 base; nucleotides not matched to a gene: 6. CDR3 length: 15 amino acids. For the CDR3, the DNA is TGTGCCATCAGTGTTGCGGGGGACGTCCAAGAGACCCAGTACTTC. It is translated as CAISVAGDVQETQYF.

This clone was counted a few times. The chain joins TRBV4-2 to TRBJ2-3, with TRBD2 matching 7 bases. The CDR3 is 16 residues long. Germline values: CDR1 LGHNA, CDR2 YNFKEQ. J was trimmed by 2 bases and V by 0 bases; bases with no gene match: 5. CDR3 bases: TGTGCCAGCAGCCAAGATCTAGCGGCTTTCACAGATACGCAGTATTTT. Translation: CASSQDLAAFTDTQYF.

The rearrangement joins TRBV5-6 to TRBJ2-7, with D unclear. This CDR3 region has 13 residues. Germline lookup yields CDR1 SGHDT and CDR2 YYEEEE. V lost 4 bases and J 0 bases, leaving 8 bases between the germline ends. CDR3 region: CASSPRNSYEQYF. CDR3 sequence (DNA): TGTGCCAGCAGCCCCAGGAACTCCTACGAGCAGTACTTC. Full variable domain (rest looked up from reference TRBV5-6 and TRBJ2-7): DAGVTQSPTHLIKTRGQQVTLRCSPKSGHDTVSWYQQALGQGPQFIFQYYEEEERQRGNFPDRFSGHQFPNYSSELNVNALLLGDSALYLCASSPRNSYEQYFGPGTRLTVT.

The chain joins TRBV19 to TRBJ1-5; 9 nucleotides align to TRBD1. The junction had 7 bases not matched to a gene; V was cut back by 7 bases and J by 0 bases. CDR1 and CDR2 from the germline V gene are LNHDA and SQIVND (reference sequence). This CDR3 contains 16 residues. CDR3 sequence: CASTDRGKNSNQPQHF. The DNA for the CDR3 is TGTGCCAGTACGGACAGGGGAAAAAATAGCAATCAGCCCCAGCATTTT. The variable domain in full, with the rest retrieved from reference TRBV19 and TRBJ1-5, is DGGITQSPKYLFRKEGQNVTLSCEQNLNHDAMYWYRQDPGQGLRLIYYSQIVNDFQKGDIAEGYSVSREKKESFPLTVTSAQKNPTAFYLCASTDRGKNSNQPQHFGDGTRLSIL.

The V call is TRBV10-1, the J call TRBJ2-2, with D perhaps matching TRBD1 (5 bases). The CDR3 totals 15 residues. Germline V gene lookup returns CDR1 WNHNN and CDR2 SYGVQD (reference sequence). V was cut by 3 bases and J by 3 bases, with 11 bases left in between. The CDR3 loop reads CASSDKGADTGELFF. DNA for the CDR3: TGCGCCAGCAGTGATAAAGGGGCGGACACCGGGGAGCTGTTTTTT.

V gene TRBV9 combines with J gene TRBJ2-7; 7 nucleotides align to TRBD2. Germline CDR1 SGDLS, CDR2 YYNGEE. The CDR3 totals 15 residues. J lost 6 bases, V lost 4 bases, and 13 bases had no gene match. CDR3 sequence (DNA): TGTGCCAGCAGCCCCCGCGGGGGTGCTCTCTCCGAGCAGTACTTC. Protein product: CASSPRGGALSEQYF.

This chain joins TRBV30 and TRBJ2-3, with D perhaps TRBD2 (6 bases). CDR3 length equals 15 residues. V lost 0 bases and J 3 bases, leaving 13 bases between the germline ends. Germline CDR1 and CDR2: GTSNPN and SVGIG (reference sequence). The CDR3, as DNA: TGTGCCTGGAGTGTCAAAGGAGGGAGAACAGATACGCAGTATTTT. It codes for CAWSVKGGRTDTQYF.

Many counts were recorded for this clone. J is TRBJ1-2 and V is TRBV30; D remains ambiguous. CDR1 GTSNPN and CDR2 SVGIG come from the germline V gene (reference sequence). The CDR3 sequence is 11 residues long. Trimming left V 4 bases short and J 7 bases short, with 10 bases between. CDR3 nucleotides: TGTGCCTGGATCGGGTTGGGTGGCTACACCTTC. It yields the protein CAWIGLGGYTF.

This clone is a singleton in its sample. The chain has TRBV7-3 and TRBJ2-7, with TRBD1 matching over 9 bases. Per the germline V gene, CDR1 is SGHTA and CDR2 is FQGTGA. After removal of 5 bases from V and 4 bases from J, the junction contained 9 bases not matched to a gene. CDR3 length equals 15 residues. CDR3 in DNA: TGTGCCAGCAGCAAAATCGGGGGACAGGGTTACGAGCAGTACTTC. Protein: CASSKIGGQGYEQYF.

The chain uses TRBV6-6 and TRBJ1-4; no reliable D call. V dropped 2 bases and J dropped 8 bases, with 9 bases sitting between them. Per germline, CDR1 MNHNY and CDR2 SVGAGI (reference sequence). The CDR3 is 13 residues long. DNA for the CDR3: TGTGCCAGCAGTTACGGCAGTAGAGAAAAACTGTTTTTT. Translating it yields CASSYGSREKLFF.

The chain combines TRBV30 with TRBJ1-2; a weak D match, TRBD1 (6 bases). Trimming removed 1 base from V and 2 bases from J, with 17 bases in between. CDR1 is GTSNPN and CDR2 is SVGIG in the germline V gene (reference sequence). The CDR3 runs 16 residues. Here the CDR3 DNA reads TGTGCCTGGAGTGCCCCCGGCAGGGGTACCAACTATGGCTACACCTTC. Its translation: CAWSAPGRGTNYGYTF.

This chain uses TRBV5-4 with TRBJ2-6; possibly TRBD1 for D (6 bases). This CDR3 comprises 18 residues. V gave up 3 bases and J gave up 3 bases, with 19 bases separating them. The V gene's germline CDR1 is SGHNT and CDR2 YYREEE (reference sequence). The CDR3 is CASSSPLGQPNGANVLTF. CDR3 nucleotide sequence: TGTGCCAGCAGCTCCCCCCTAGGACAGCCTAATGGGGCCAACGTCCTGACTTTC.

As concerns this clone: Other DNA sequences of this sample code for an identical CDR3. The rearrangement uses TRBV29-1 and TRBJ1-1, with a tentative D call TRBD1 (6 bases). CDR1 and CDR2 from the germline V gene are SQVTM and ANQGSEA. The CDR3 contains 12 residues. Deletions cut 6 bases from V and 0 bases from J, with 8 bases between. In nucleotides, the CDR3 is TGCAGCGTAACAGGGATGAACACTGAAGCTTTCTTT. Protein product: CSVTGMNTEAFF.